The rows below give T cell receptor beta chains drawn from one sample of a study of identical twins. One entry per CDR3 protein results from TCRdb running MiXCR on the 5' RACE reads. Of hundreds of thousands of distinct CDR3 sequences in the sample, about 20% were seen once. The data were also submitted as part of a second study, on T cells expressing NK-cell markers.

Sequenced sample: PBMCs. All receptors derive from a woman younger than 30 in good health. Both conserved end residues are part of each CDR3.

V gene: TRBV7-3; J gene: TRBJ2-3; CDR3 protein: CASSFGGWQTDTQYF
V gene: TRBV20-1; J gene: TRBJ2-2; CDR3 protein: CSARQGAGELFF
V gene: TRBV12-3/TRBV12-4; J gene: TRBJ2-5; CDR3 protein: CASSSDRVGETQYF
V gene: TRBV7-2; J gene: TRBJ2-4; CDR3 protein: CAISTEKNIQYF
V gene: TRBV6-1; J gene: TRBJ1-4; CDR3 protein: CASSPIRGLGEKLFF
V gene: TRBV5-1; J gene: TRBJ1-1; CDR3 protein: CASSSGQYKAFF
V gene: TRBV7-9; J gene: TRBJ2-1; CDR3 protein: CASSRSAGVPFF
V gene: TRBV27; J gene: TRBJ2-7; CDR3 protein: CASSLSRRSYEQYF
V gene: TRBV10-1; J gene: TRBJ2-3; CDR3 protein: CASSPGEYSTDTQYF
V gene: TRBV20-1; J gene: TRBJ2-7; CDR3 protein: CSAKPPGLYRYEQYF
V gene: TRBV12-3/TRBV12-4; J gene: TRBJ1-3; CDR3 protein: CASRGAGLDTIYF
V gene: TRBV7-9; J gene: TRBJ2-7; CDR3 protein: CASQETGSYEQYF
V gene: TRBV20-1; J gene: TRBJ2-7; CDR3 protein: CSARLAGESYEQYF
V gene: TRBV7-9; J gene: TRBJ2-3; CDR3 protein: CASSSAMAVSTDTQYF
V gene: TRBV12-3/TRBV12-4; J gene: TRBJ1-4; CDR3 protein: CASSLNRARAYEKLFF
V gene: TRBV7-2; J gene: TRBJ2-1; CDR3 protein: CAGGYGYNEQFF
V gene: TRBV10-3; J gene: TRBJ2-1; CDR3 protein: CAISDGRGHEQFF
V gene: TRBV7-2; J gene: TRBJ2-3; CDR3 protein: CASSLAHLGVQDTQYF
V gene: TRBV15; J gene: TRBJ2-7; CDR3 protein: CATSRDRAPSGDEQYF
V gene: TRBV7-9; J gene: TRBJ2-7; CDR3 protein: CASSLPHGRYEQYF
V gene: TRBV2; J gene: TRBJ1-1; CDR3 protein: CASTYGNTEAFF
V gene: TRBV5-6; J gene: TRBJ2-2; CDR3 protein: CASSLDLGELFF
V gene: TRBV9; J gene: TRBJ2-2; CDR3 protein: CASSGGGSVTGELFF
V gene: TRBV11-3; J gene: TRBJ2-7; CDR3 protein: CASSLPGSSEQYF
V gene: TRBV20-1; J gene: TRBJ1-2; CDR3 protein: CSAARFLPGVGYTF
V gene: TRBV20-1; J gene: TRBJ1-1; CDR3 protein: CSARSLVNTEAFF
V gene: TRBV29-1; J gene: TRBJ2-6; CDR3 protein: CSATSMNSGANVLTF
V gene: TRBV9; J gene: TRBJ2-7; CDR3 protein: CASSPPKGTSGGYEQYF
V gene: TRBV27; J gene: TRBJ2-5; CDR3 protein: CASSFTHTGMETQYF
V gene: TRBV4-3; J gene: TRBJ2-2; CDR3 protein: CASSQEGGRGGELFF
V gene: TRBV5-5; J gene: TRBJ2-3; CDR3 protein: CASSSWGTDTQYF
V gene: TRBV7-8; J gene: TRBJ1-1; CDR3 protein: CASSPDQAYTEAFF
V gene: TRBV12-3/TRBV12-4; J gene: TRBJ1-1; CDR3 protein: CASSPQGARNTEAFF
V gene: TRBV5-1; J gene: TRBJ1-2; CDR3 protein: CASSFGVDGYTF
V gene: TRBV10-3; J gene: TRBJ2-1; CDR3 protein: CAISEPVVYNEQFF
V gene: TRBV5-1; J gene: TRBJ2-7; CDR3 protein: CASSGTGTSGEQYF
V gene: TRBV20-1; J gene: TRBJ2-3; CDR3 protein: CSASDRAGDTQYF
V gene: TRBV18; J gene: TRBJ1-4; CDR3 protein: CASSPPDRGRRKLFF
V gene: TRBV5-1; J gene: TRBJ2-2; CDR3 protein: CASSLTTTNTGELFF
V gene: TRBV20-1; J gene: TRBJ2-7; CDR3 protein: CSARRPGLALDEQYF
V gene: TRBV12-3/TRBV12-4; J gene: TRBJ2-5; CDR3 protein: CASRKPDGGQQETQYF
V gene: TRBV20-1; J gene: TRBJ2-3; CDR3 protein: CSARDLVKPGQGGDTQYF
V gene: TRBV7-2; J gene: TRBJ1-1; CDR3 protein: CASSEPWRGNTEAFF